A single sample is the source of the 3 T cell receptor beta chains below, sequenced in a study of CXCR3-negative and CXCR3-positive naive CD8 T cells. The study, taken as a whole, reports: In CXCR3-positive naive cells, the TRB CDR3s were more hydrophobic than in CXCR3-negative naive cells.

Antigens for these TCRs are unknown. TRB cDNA libraries were made by UMI-labeled 5' RACE. TCRdb re-called the 5' RACE reads and catalogs CDR3 proteins one per entry, DNA excluded. The sample data list some 150,000 distinct CDR3 sequences. The sequencing sample was made of naive CXCR3+ CD8+ T cells from blood. Regarding subset: CD45RO-CCR7+CD27+CD95- naive CD8+ T cells expressing CXCR3 (TNR3+). The receptors were gathered from a human donor in good health. Some clones in this sample may be carry-over from other donors' samples.

The chain employs TRBV27 and TRBJ2-1; the D gene TCRdb calls, TRBD2, cannot be checked with no DNA. The germline V gene encodes CDR1 MNHEY and CDR2 SMNVEV (reference sequence). This CDR3 spans 15 amino acids. This CDR3 reads CASSLGLAGDNEQFF.

This rearrangement joins TRBV12-3 or TRBV12-4 to TRBJ2-2; TCRdb designates TRBD1, a call that cannot be tested without DNA. The CDR3 has 16 amino acids. CDR3 amino acids: CASSLAERTGTGELFF.

V and J are TRBV5-4 and TRBJ2-7; TCRdb names TRBD2, which stays unverified in the absence of DNA. This CDR3 spans 18 amino acids. In germline, CDR1 is SGHNT, CDR2 YYREEE (reference sequence). CDR3 sequence: CASSLRRMEGLAEYEQYF.